This T cell receptor (beta chain) was captured in a study of Ad26.COV2.S vaccination and SARS-CoV-2 variants. Here immunoSEQ multiplex PCR was the method, and the copy in TCRdb shows in-frame clones only, minus some. This sample yields roughly 320,000 clones, of which roughly 86% are seen a single time; around 2% belongs to the top ten. The treatment denotes: roughly 18 received Ad26.COV2.S at low or high dose, single or two shots; about 5 received placebo; per-sample allocation not given. Samples came from day 63 after the first vaccine or placebo injection. Material: peripheral blood, obtained in a trial of Ad26.COV2.S vaccine versus placebo. The sequence was obtained from a person aged 18-65 years who received the Ad26.COV2.S COVID-19 vaccine or a placebo.

The CDR3 is CASSQGTGGLSYGYTF. The CDR3, as DNA: TGTGCCAGCAGCCAAGGGACAGGGGGTTTGAGCTATGGCTACACCTTC. The V and J genes are TRBV9 and TRBJ1-2; 11 bases are a match to TRBD1. Germline V gene sequence: CDR1 SGDLS, CDR2 YYNGEE. The CDR3 has 16 residues. The trim removed 4 bases at V and 4 bases at J, leaving 9 bases unmatched.